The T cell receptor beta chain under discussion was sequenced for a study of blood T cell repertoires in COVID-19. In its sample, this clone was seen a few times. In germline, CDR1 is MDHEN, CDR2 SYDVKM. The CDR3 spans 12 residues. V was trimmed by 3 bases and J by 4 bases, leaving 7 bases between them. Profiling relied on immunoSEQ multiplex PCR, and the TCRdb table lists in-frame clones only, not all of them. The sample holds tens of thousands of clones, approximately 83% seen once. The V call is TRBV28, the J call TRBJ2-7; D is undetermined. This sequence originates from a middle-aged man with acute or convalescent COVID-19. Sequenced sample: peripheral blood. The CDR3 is CASSLRSYEQYF. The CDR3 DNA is TGTGCCAGCAGTTTGAGGTCTTACGAGCAGTACTTC.